The entry that follows covers one TCR beta chain sequence. Using immunoSEQ multiplex PCR, the repertoire was profiled, and TCRdb retains in-frame clones only, with some absent. Among roughly 150,000 clones listed, 85% to 95% were seen once. V lost 4 bases and J 4 bases, leaving 11 bases between the germline ends. CDR1 SNHLY and CDR2 FYNNEI come from the germline V gene. The CDR3 is 13 residues long. This sample was included in a study of T cell responses to AZD1222 COVID-19 vaccine. This sample comprised peripheral blood, obtained on day 0 of AZD1222 vaccination. The chain recombines TRBV2 with TRBJ2-7; D is unresolved. This receptor was obtained from an adult in good health. The DNA of the CDR3 is TGTGCCAGCAGTGCCGAACGGATGTACGAGCAGTACTTC. Protein product: CASSAERMYEQYF.